Included here is one T cell receptor beta chain sequence, with context. The target antigen is unknown. The data originate from a study of identical twins. TCRdb re-derived calls from the 5' RACE reads in MiXCR, one entry per CDR3 protein. The sample holds nearly 900,000 distinct CDR3 sequences, around an eighth seen once. The germline CDR1 and CDR2 sequences are ENHRY and SYGVKD. There are 13 residues in the CDR3. V shed 4 bases and J shed 8 bases, with 9 bases lying between them. Study findings and constraints: Instead of following the same donors, the conclusions were based on cross-sectional statistical analysis.

This sample also appeared in a second study, on yellow fever vaccine responses in identical twins. In that study: Twins' vaccine T cell response reportedly seemed partly convergent, partly personalized.

The chain is built from TRBV10-3 and TRBJ2-6; unclear D gene. The source material was PBMCs. The receptor was isolated from a woman aged 18-29 years in good health. In DNA, the CDR3 is TGTGCCATCAGTGTACAAGAGACCAACGTCCTGACTTTC. Its protein product is CAISVQETNVLTF.